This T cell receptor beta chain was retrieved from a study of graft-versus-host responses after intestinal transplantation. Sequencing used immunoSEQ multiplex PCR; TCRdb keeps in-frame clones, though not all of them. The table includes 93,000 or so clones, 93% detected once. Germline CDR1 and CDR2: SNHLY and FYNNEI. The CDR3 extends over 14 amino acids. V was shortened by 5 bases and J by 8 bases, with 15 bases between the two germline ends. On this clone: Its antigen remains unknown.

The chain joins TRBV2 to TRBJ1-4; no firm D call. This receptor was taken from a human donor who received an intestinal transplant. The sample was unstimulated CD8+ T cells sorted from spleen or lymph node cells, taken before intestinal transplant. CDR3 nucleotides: TGTGCCAGCAGTCCCTCACCTAGGCTGGAAAAACTGTTTTTT. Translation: CASSPSPRLEKLFF.